This TCR beta chain is from a study of blood T cell repertoires in COVID-19. TCRdb keeps only in-frame clones here, not all; method: immunoSEQ multiplex PCR. Of a few hundred thousand clones listed, approximately 88% are singletons. This clone was recorded once. From germline, CDR1 is MRHNA and CDR2 SNTAGT. CDR3 length equals 14 residues. The germline V and J ends were trimmed by 8 bases and 7 bases, with 18 bases remaining between them. The sequencing sample was made of PBMCs or T cells enriched from blood (not recorded which). The chain carries TRBV6-4 and TRBJ1-5; D is possibly TRBD1 (5 bases). This receptor was obtained from a man in his late teens or twenties with acute COVID-19. The CDR3 is CASGAPVHRQPQHF. The CDR3 DNA sequence: TGTGCCAGCGGGGCCCCAGTGCATCGCCAGCCCCAGCATTTT.